Listed here are 20 T cell receptor beta chains from one sample, sequenced in a study of blood T cell repertoires in COVID-19 (dated by TCRdb to the early 2020s). Preparation of the library involved the immunoSEQ multiplex PCR assay. TCRdb took over this immuneACCESS table, retaining in-frame rearrangements with V and J assigned. Such tables are incomplete; in checked studies, under half of the missing clones stem from an unresolved V gene, and the remainder is unexplained. This sample is represented by over 200,000 clones; about 90% of them were singletons. The ten largest make up roughly 3% of the sample. The source material was peripheral blood. These receptors originate from a man younger than 45 with COVID-19, enrolled during active disease.

V is TRBV19 and J is TRBJ2-2; 8 bases map to TRBD2. The V segment lost 1 base and the J segment 6 bases; nucleotides outside the gene matches: 4. CDR1 LNHDA and CDR2 SQIVND come from the germline V gene (reference sequence). The CDR3 loop spans 15 amino acids. The CDR3 nucleotides are TGTGCCAGTAGTATAGGAACGGGAGGGCCCGGGGAGCTGTTTTTT. This codes for CASSIGTGGPGELFF. The whole variable domain, filled in from reference TRBV19 and TRBJ2-2, reads DGGITQSPKYLFRKEGQNVTLSCEQNLNHDAMYWYRQDPGQGLRLIYYSQIVNDFQKGDIAEGYSVSREKKESFPLTVTSAQKNPTAFYLCASSIGTGGPGELFFGEGSRLTVL.

This clone was observed a handful of times. The genes are TRBV4-3 and TRBJ1-4; D unresolved. Germline V lookup: CDR1 LGHNA, CDR2 YSLEER. This CDR3 is 18 amino acids long. Trimming stripped 0 bases from V and 0 bases from J, with 14 bases between. This chain's CDR3 is CASSQDSRHQATNEKLFF. CDR3 DNA sequence: TGCGCCAGCAGCCAAGATAGTAGACACCAGGCAACTAATGAAAAACTGTTTTTT.

This clone was seen a handful of times. The chain has TRBV28 and TRBJ2-1; 14 bases agree with TRBD2. The CDR3 is 16 amino acids. V shed 1 base and J 6 bases; nucleotides not matched to a gene: 2. CDR1 and CDR2 from the germline V gene are MDHEN and SYDVKM. The CDR3 loop is CASSLSGTSGSNEQFF. The CDR3 DNA follows: TGTGCCAGCAGTTTATCCGGGACTAGCGGGAGCAATGAGCAGTTCTTC.

The J gene is TRBJ2-1, the V gene TRBV7-3; 11 bases fit TRBD2. CDR1 and CDR2 (germline): SGHTA, FQGTGA. The CDR3 is 15 amino acids. Germline trimming cut 4 bases from V and 9 bases from J; bases unmatched to any gene: 8. The CDR3 DNA sequence: TGTGCCAGCAGCTCCGCTAGCGGGAGGAAGGGTGAGCAGTTCTTC. It encodes CASSSASGRKGEQFF. The full variable domain, its missing parts supplied by reference TRBV7-3 and TRBJ2-1, is GAGVSQTPSNKVTEKGKYVELRCDPISGHTALYWYRQSLGQGPEFLIYFQGTGAADDSGLPNDRFFAVRPEGSVSTLKIQRTERGDSAVYLCASSSASGRKGEQFFGPGTRLTVL.

The genes are TRBV4-2 and TRBJ1-2; weak D call: TRBD1 (5 bases). The germline V gene has CDR1 LGHNA and CDR2 YNFKEQ. There are 15 residues in the CDR3. V lost 4 bases to trimming and J lost 9 bases, with 21 bases between them. CDR3 nucleotides: TGTGCCAGCAGCCCCCCCGCCGGGCCACGGGGGAGCTACACCTTC. It codes for CASSPPAGPRGSYTF.

The V call is TRBV25-1, the J call TRBJ1-1; tentative D call: TRBD1 (6 bases). Germline lookup yields CDR1 MGHDK and CDR2 SYGVNS. The V gene lost 2 bases and the J gene lost 0 bases, with 7 bases spanning the gap. The CDR3 is 14 amino acids. CDR3 nucleotides: TGTGCCAGCAGTGAAACAGGGATGAACACTGAAGCTTTCTTT. Its translation is CASSETGMNTEAFF.

This chain uses TRBV5-6 with TRBJ2-7; D might be TRBD2 (6 bases). Germline V gene lookup returns CDR1 SGHDT and CDR2 YYEEEE. The CDR3 spans 15 residues. Trimming took 5 bases from V and 3 from J, leaving 18 bases between them. The DNA for the CDR3 is TGTGCCAGCAGTGCGATGGGAGGAGGTTTCTACGAGCAGTACTTC. This translates into CASSAMGGGFYEQYF.

This clone was seen just once. DNA for the CDR3: TGCGCCAGCACCCTCGACAGGGGGCTTTCAGATACGCAGTATTTT. Amino acid sequence: CASTLDRGLSDTQYF. V is TRBV5-1 and J is TRBJ2-3, with TRBD1 identical over 10 bases. The length of the CDR3 is 15 residues. The V gene's germline CDR1 is SGHRS and CDR2 YFSETQ. V gave up 6 bases and J gave up 4 bases; unmatched junction bases: 8.

This rearrangement joins TRBV5-1 to TRBJ1-1; 8 bases are shared with TRBD1. The germline V gene has CDR1 SGHRS and CDR2 YFSETQ. Trimming took 3 bases from V and 3 from J; bases not matched to a gene: 4. This CDR3 is built from 14 residues. This CDR3 is CASSYGQGHTEAFF. As DNA, the CDR3 is TGCGCCAGCAGCTATGGACAGGGTCACACTGAAGCTTTCTTT.

The chain carries TRBV23-1 and TRBJ2-4, with TRBD1 identical over 12 bases. TRBV23-1 is an open reading frame whose function is uncertain. There are 19 residues in the CDR3. V was pared by 0 bases and J by 1 base, with 7 bases of the junction left unmatched. The CDR3 nucleotides are TGCGCCAGCAGTCAATCGGGGGGACAGGGGGCTCGGGCCAAAAACATTCAGTACTTC. It yields the protein CASSQSGGQGARAKNIQYF.

This chain connects TRBV4-3 to TRBJ2-7; no clear D. CDR3 length equals 14 residues. The V gene lost 2 bases and the J gene lost 3 bases, with 11 bases spanning the gap. Per the germline V gene, CDR1 is LGHNA and CDR2 is YSLEER. The CDR3 DNA sequence: TGCGCCAGCAGCCAAACCCTCCTCAGCTACGAGCAGTACTTC. This codes for CASSQTLLSYEQYF.

The chain combines TRBV4-1 with TRBJ2-3, with 7 nucleotides matching TRBD2. This CDR3 is built from 15 residues. V was clipped by 4 bases and J by 2 bases; unmatched bases: 6. CDR1 is MGHRA and CDR2 is YSYEKL in the germline V gene. The CDR3 DNA reads as TGCGCCAGCAGCCCCTGGGGGGGAGACACAGATACGCAGTATTTT. Amino acids: CASSPWGGDTDTQYF.

The chain is built from TRBV12-5 and TRBJ1-1; no definite D call. The CDR3 is 16 amino acids. Germline V gives CDR1 LGHNT, CDR2 FRNRAP. With 0 bases removed from V and 4 bases from J, the gap between germline ends came to 15 bases. The CDR3 sequence: CASGLVGFIGGTEAFF. The CDR3 bases are TGTGCTAGTGGTTTGGTAGGTTTCATAGGCGGCACTGAAGCTTTCTTT.

This clone was counted once. The chain recombines TRBV7-7 with TRBJ2-7; tentative D call: TRBD1 (7 bases). Per germline, CDR1 SSHAT and CDR2 FNYEAQ (reference sequence). This CDR3 spans 15 amino acids. Deletions cut 2 bases from V and 2 bases from J, with 13 bases between. The CDR3 spells CASSLRPGGTYEQYF. CDR3 DNA: TGTGCCAGCAGCTTAAGGCCAGGGGGGACCTACGAGCAGTACTTC.

The V call is TRBV6-2 or TRBV6-3, the J call TRBJ2-6; 7 bases match TRBD1. The V gene end was trimmed by 3 bases and the J gene end by 2 bases; junction bases not matched to a gene: 4. CDR1 MNHEY and CDR2 SVGEGT come from the germline V gene. The CDR3 has 16 residues. The CDR3 DNA reads as TGTGCCAGCAGTTATGAGGGGGCGGCTGGGGCCAACGTCCTGACTTTC. Its translation: CASSYEGAAGANVLTF.

V gene TRBV3-1 (or the pseudogene TRBV3-2) combines with J gene TRBJ1-6; D is uncertain. CDR1 LGHDT and CDR2 YNNKEL come from the germline V gene (reference sequence). V was shortened by 4 bases and J by 9 bases, with 10 bases between the two germline ends. The CDR3 sequence is 13 residues long. The CDR3 bases are TGTGCCAGCAGCCCCCGGGAGGTTTCACCCCTCCACTTT. Translated: CASSPREVSPLHF.

V is TRBV7-2 and J is TRBJ2-7; D remains unclear. Between the trimmed V and J ends, which lost 1 base and 4 bases, there was a span of 2 bases. This CDR3 is 11 amino acids long. Germline loops: CDR1 SGHTA, CDR2 FQGNSA. The CDR3 DNA reads as TGTGCCAGCAGCTTAGTATACGAGCAGTACTTC. This codes for CASSLVYEQYF. Full variable domain (outside the CDR3, taken from reference TRBV7-2 and TRBJ2-7): GAGVSQSPSNKVTEKGKDVELRCDPISGHTALYWYRQSLGQGLEFLIYFQGNSAPDKSGLPSDRFSAERTGGSVSTLTIQRTQQEDSAVYLCASSLVYEQYFGPGTRLTVT.

The gene calls are TRBV7-2 and TRBJ2-7, with 9 nucleotides matching TRBD2. The CDR3 is 15 amino acids. J lost 6 bases, V lost 6 bases, and 12 bases had no gene match. The germline V gene has CDR1 SGHTA and CDR2 FQGNSA. The CDR3 here is CASRQPGAGGGEQYF. CDR3 bases: TGTGCCAGCAGGCAACCGGGAGCGGGAGGAGGCGAGCAGTACTTC.

The rearrangement joins TRBV5-1 to TRBJ1-2, with 9 bases that match TRBD1. Germline V CDR1 and CDR2: SGHRS, YFSETQ. This CDR3 spans 15 amino acids. V lost 3 bases and J lost 4; bases outside the gene matches: 7. The CDR3 here is CASSSDSTGGYGYTF. CDR3 in DNA: TGCGCCAGCAGCTCAGATTCGACAGGGGGCTATGGCTACACCTTC. The complete variable domain, with remaining parts taken from reference TRBV5-1 and TRBJ1-2, reads KAGVTQTPRYLIKTRGQQVTLSCSPISGHRSVSWYQQTPGQGLQFLFEYFSETQRNKGNFPGRFSGRQFSNSRSEMNVSTLELGDSALYLCASSSDSTGGYGYTFGSGTRLTVV.

The rearrangement links TRBV7-9 to TRBJ2-3; D perhaps matches TRBD1 (6 bases). CDR1 SEHNR and CDR2 FQNEAQ come from the germline V gene (reference sequence). The CDR3 sequence is 13 residues long. Trimming shortened V by 4 bases and J by 7 bases, and 12 bases separated the two germline ends. CDR3 amino acids: CASSSYRENTQYF. The CDR3, as DNA: TGTGCCAGCAGCTCCTACAGGGAGAATACGCAGTATTTT.